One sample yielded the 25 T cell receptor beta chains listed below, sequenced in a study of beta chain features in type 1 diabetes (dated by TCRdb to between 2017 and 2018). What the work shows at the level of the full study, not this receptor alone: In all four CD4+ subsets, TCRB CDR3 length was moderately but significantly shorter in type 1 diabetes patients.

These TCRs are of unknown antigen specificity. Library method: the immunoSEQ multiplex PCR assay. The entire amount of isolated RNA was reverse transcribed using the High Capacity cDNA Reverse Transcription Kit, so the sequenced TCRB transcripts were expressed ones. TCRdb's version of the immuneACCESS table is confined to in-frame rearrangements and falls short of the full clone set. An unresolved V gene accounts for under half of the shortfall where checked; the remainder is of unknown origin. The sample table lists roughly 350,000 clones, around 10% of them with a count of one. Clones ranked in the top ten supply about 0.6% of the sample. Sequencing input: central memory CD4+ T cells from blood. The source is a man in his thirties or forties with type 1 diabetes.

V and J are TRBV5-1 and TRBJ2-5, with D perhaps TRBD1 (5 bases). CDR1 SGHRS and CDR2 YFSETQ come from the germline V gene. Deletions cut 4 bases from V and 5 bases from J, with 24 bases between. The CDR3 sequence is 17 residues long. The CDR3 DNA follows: TGCGCCAGCAGCCTTGCCCCTCGACAGACCATATTTGAGACCCAGTACTTC. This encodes CASSLAPRQTIFETQYF.

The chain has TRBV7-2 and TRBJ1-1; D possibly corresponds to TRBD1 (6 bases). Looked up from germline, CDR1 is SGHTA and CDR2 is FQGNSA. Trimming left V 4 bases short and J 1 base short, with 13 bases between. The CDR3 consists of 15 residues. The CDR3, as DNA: TGTGCCAGCAGCTCACAGGGTTTCGGGAACACTGAAGCTTTCTTT. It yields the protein CASSSQGFGNTEAFF.

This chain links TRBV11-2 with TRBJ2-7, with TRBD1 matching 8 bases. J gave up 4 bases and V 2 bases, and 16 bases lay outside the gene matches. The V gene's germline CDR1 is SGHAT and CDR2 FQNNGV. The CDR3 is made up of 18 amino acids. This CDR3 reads CASSLPPFRQGKKYEQYF. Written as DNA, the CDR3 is TGTGCCAGCAGCTTACCCCCTTTCAGACAGGGGAAGAAGTACGAGCAGTACTTC.

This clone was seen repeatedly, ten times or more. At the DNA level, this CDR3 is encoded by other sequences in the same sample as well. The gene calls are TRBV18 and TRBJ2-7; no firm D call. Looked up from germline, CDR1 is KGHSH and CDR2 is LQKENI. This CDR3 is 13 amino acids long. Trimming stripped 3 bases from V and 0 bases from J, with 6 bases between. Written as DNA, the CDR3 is TGTGCCAGCTCACCCCCAAGCTCCTACGAGCAGTACTTC. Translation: CASSPPSSYEQYF.

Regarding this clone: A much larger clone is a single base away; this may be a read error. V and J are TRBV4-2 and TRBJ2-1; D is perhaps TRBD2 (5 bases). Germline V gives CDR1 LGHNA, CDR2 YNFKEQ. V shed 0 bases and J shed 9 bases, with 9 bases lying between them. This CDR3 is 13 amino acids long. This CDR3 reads CASSQDVRGEQFF. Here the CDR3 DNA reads TGTGCCAGCAGCCAAGACGTCCGGGGTGAGCAGTTCTTC.

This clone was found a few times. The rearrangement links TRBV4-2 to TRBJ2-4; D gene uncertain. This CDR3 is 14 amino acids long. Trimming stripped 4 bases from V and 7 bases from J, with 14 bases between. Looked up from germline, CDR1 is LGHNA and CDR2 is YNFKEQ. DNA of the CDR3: TGTGCCAGCAGCCCCGACTTCGTGAGGAACATTCAGTACTTC. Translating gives CASSPDFVRNIQYF.

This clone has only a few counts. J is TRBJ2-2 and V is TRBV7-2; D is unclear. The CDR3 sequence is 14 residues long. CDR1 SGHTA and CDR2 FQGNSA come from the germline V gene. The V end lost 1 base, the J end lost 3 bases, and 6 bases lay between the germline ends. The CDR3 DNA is TGTGCCAGCAGCTTAGACTTGGACACCGGGGAGCTGTTTTTT. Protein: CASSLDLDTGELFF.

The CDR3 protein is CASSSTWTTEAFF. The CDR3 DNA sequence: TGTGCCAGCAGCTCGACATGGACCACTGAAGCTTTCTTT. The gene calls are TRBV7-8 and TRBJ1-1; D is unclear. V shed 4 bases and J shed 4 bases, with 10 bases lying between them. CDR1 is SGHVS, CDR2 FQNEAQ, per germline. This CDR3 is 13 amino acids long.

The CDR3 here is CASSPDDRSSGNTIYF. CDR3 nucleotides: TGTGCCAGCAGCCCAGACGACAGGTCCTCTGGAAACACCATATATTTT. V usage is TRBV9 and J usage is TRBJ1-3, with D perhaps TRBD1 (6 bases). The CDR3 has 16 amino acids. V was clipped by 4 bases and J by 0 bases, with 14 bases between them. Germline loops: CDR1 SGDLS, CDR2 YYNGEE.

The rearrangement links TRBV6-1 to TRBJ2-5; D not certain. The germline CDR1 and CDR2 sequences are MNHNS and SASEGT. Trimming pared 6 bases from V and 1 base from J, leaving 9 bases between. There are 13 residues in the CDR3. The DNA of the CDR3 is TGTGCCAGCAGGCATGACTTCCAAGAGACCCAGTACTTC. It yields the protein CASRHDFQETQYF.

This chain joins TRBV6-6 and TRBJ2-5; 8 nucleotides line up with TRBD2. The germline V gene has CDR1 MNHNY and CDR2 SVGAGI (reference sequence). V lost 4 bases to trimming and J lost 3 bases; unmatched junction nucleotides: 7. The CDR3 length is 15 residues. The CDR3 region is CASSSGSSGKETQYF. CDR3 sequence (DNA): TGTGCCAGCAGTTCAGGGAGTAGCGGGAAAGAGACCCAGTACTTC.

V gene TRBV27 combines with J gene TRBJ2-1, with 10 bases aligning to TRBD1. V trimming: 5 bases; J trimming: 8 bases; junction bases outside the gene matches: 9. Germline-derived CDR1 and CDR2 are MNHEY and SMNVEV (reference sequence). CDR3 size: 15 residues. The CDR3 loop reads CASSPRDRGGDEQFF. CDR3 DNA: TGTGCCAGCAGTCCCCGGGACAGGGGAGGCGATGAGCAGTTCTTC.

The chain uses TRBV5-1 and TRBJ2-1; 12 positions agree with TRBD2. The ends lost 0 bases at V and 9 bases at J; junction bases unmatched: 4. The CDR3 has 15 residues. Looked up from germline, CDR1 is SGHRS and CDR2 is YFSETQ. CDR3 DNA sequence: TGCGCCAGCAGCTTGGGACTAGCGGGGGCGGGTGAGCAGTTCTTC. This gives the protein CASSLGLAGAGEQFF. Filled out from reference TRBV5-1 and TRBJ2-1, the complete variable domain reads KAGVTQTPRYLIKTRGQQVTLSCSPISGHRSVSWYQQTPGQGLQFLFEYFSETQRNKGNFPGRFSGRQFSNSRSEMNVSTLELGDSALYLCASSLGLAGAGEQFFGPGTRLTVL.

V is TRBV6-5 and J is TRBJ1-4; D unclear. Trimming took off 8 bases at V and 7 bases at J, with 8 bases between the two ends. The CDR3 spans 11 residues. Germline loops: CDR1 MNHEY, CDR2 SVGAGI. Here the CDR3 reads CASDPGEKLFF. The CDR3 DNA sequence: TGTGCCAGCGATCCCGGTGAAAAACTGTTTTTT.

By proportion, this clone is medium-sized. The CDR3 loop is CAISESAGPYEQYF. CDR3 bases: TGTGCCATCAGTGAGTCGGCCGGACCCTACGAGCAGTACTTC. The V and J genes are TRBV10-3 and TRBJ2-7; D is undetermined. Germline CDR1 reads ENHRY; CDR2 reads SYGVKD. V lost 0 bases and J lost 2, with 8 bases in between. The CDR3 covers 14 residues.

Here the CDR3 DNA reads TGTGCCAGCAGCTTGGCCGGGGCCGCTAACTATGGCTACACCTTC. Translating gives CASSLAGAANYGYTF. V is TRBV5-8 and J is TRBJ1-2; tentative D call: TRBD1 (5 bases). The V end lost 0 bases, the J end lost 0 bases, and 9 bases lay between the germline ends. Germline V CDR1 and CDR2: SGHTS, YDEGEE. The CDR3 length is 15 residues.

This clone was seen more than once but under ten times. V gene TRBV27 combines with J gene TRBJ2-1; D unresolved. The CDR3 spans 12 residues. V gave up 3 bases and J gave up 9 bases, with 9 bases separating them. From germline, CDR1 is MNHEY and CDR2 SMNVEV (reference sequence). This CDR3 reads CASSLVLGEQFF. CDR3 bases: TGTGCCAGCAGTTTGGTGCTGGGTGAGCAGTTCTTC.

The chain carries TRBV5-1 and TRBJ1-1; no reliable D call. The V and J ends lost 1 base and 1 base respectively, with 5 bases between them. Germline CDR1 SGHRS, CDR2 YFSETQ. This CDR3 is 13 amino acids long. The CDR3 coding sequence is TGCGCCAGCAGCTTGCCTCAGAACACTGAAGCTTTCTTT. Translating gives CASSLPQNTEAFF.

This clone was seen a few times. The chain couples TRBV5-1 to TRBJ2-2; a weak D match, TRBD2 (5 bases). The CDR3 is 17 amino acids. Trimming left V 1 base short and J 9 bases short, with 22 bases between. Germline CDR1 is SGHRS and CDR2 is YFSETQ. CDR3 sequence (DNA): TGCGCCAGCAGCTTGCAGTCAGCAAGTCCGAGGGTCCGGGAGCTGTTTTTT. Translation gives CASSLQSASPRVRELFF.

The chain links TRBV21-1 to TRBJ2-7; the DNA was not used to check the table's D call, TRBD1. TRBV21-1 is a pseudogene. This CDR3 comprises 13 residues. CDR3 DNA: TGTGCCAGCAGCTTGGGGCCATCCTACGAGCAGTACTTC. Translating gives CASSLGPSYEQYF.

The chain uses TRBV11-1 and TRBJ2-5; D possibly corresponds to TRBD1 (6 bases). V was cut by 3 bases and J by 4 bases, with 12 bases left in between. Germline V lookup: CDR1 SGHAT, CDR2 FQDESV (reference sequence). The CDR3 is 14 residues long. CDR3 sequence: CASSFEPGAETQYF. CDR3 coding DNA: TGTGCCAGCAGCTTTGAGCCAGGGGCAGAGACCCAGTACTTC.

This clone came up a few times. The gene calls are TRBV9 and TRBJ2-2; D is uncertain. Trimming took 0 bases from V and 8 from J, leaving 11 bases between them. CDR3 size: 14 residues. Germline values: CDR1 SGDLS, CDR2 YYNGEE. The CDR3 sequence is CASSVATFGGELFF. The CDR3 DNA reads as TGTGCCAGCAGCGTAGCAACGTTTGGGGGGGAGCTGTTTTTT. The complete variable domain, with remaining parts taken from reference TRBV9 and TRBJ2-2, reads DSGVTQTPKHLITATGQRVTLRCSPRSGDLSVYWYQQSLDQGLQFLIQYYNGEERAKGNILERFSAQQFPDLHSELNLSSLELGDSALYFCASSVATFGGELFFGEGSRLTVL.

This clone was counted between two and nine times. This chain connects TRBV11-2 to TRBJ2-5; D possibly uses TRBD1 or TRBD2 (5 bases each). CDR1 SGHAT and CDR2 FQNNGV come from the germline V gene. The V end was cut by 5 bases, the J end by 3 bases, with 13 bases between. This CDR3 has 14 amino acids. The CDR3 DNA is TGTGCCAGCAGCCGGGGCAGATACGAAGAGACCCAGTACTTC. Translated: CASSRGRYEETQYF. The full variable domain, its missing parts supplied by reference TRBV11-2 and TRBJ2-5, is EAGVAQSPRYKIIEKRQSVAFWCNPISGHATLYWYQQILGQGPKLLIQFQNNGVVDDSQLPKDRFSAERLKGVDSTLKIQPAKLEDSAVYLCASSRGRYEETQYFGPGTRLLVL.

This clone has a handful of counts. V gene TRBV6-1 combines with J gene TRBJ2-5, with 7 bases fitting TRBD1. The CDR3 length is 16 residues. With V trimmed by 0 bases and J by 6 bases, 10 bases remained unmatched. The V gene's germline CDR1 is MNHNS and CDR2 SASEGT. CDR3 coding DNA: TGTGCCAGCAGTGAAGCGAGGTATCCGGGACAGCAGACCCAGTACTTC. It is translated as CASSEARYPGQQTQYF.

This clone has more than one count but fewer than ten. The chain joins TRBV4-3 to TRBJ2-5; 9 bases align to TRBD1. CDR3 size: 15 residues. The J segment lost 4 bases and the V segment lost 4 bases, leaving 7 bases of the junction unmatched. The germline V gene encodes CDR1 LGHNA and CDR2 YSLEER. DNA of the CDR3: TGCGCCAGCAGCCGGGGACAGGGATTTTCAGAGACCCAGTACTTC. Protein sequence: CASSRGQGFSETQYF.